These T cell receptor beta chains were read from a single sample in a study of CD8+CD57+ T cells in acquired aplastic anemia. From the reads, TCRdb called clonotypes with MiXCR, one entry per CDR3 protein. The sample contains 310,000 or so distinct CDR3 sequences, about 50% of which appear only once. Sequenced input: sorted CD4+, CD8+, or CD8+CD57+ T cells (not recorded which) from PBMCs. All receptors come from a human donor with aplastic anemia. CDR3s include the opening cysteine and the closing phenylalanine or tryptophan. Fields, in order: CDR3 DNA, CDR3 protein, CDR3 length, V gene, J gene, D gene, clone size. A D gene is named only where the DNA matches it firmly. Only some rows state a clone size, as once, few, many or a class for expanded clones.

CDR3 DNA: TGTGCCAGCAGTGAATCGTGGGGGACAGGGGGTGCCGAGCAGTACTTC
CDR3 protein: CASSESWGTGGAEQYF
CDR3 length: 16
V gene: TRBV6-1
J gene: TRBJ2-7
D gene: TRBD1
clone size: .

CDR3 DNA: TGTGCCAGCAGCTTGGCAGGGGAGGAGTATTTT
CDR3 protein: CASSLAGEEYF
CDR3 length: 11
V gene: TRBV7-3
J gene: TRBJ2-3
D gene: .
clone size: once

CDR3 DNA: TGTGCCATCAGTGCCCTAGCGGGAGCCGGGGAGCTGTTTTTT
CDR3 protein: CAISALAGAGELFF
CDR3 length: 14
V gene: TRBV10-3
J gene: TRBJ2-2
D gene: TRBD2
clone size: .

CDR3 DNA: TGTGCCAGCAGCGGTACAGGGCCCTCAACTAATGAAAAACTGTTTTTT
CDR3 protein: CASSGTGPSTNEKLFF
CDR3 length: 16
V gene: TRBV6-5
J gene: TRBJ1-4
D gene: .
clone size: few

CDR3 DNA: TGTGCCAGTAGTATAGCGGGGGGTAATTCACCCCTCCACTTT
CDR3 protein: CASSIAGGNSPLHF
CDR3 length: 14
V gene: TRBV19
J gene: TRBJ1-6
D gene: .
clone size: many

CDR3 DNA: TGTGCCAGCAGCCAAGAGCGGGGAAGTGGAAACACCATATATTTT
CDR3 protein: CASSQERGSGNTIYF
CDR3 length: 15
V gene: TRBV14
J gene: TRBJ1-3
D gene: .
clone size: .

CDR3 DNA: TGCGCCAGCAGCTTGGCGCTAGCGCTCGGCGAGCAGTACTTC
CDR3 protein: CASSLALALGEQYF
CDR3 length: 14
V gene: TRBV5-1
J gene: TRBJ2-7
D gene: .
clone size: .

CDR3 DNA: TGTGCCACCAGCAGAGTTAGCGGGAGAGCTATCGAGCAGTACTTC
CDR3 protein: CATSRVSGRAIEQYF
CDR3 length: 15
V gene: TRBV15
J gene: TRBJ2-7
D gene: TRBD2
clone size: few

CDR3 DNA: TGTGCCAGCAATAAGCACGGTTTCGGGAACACTGAAGCTTTCTTT
CDR3 protein: CASNKHGFGNTEAFF
CDR3 length: 15
V gene: TRBV6-5
J gene: TRBJ1-1
D gene: .
clone size: many

CDR3 DNA: TGTGCCAGCAGTTTAGAGGGCAGGGGGCTTAGCTCCTACGAGCAGTACTTC
CDR3 protein: CASSLEGRGLSSYEQYF
CDR3 length: 17
V gene: TRBV12-3/TRBV12-4
J gene: TRBJ2-7
D gene: TRBD1
clone size: .

CDR3 DNA: TGTGCCAGCAGTGTCGGCGGGACCGGGAACACCGGGGAGCTGTTTTTT
CDR3 protein: CASSVGGTGNTGELFF
CDR3 length: 16
V gene: TRBV2
J gene: TRBJ2-2
D gene: .
clone size: .

CDR3 DNA: TGTGCCAGTAGTTACAGGGCTGGAAACACTGAAGCTTTCTTT
CDR3 protein: CASSYRAGNTEAFF
CDR3 length: 14
V gene: TRBV19
J gene: TRBJ1-1
D gene: .
clone size: many

CDR3 DNA: TGCGCCAGCAGCCAAGGATGGGGGGGCCTTCGGGATACGCAGTATTTT
CDR3 protein: CASSQGWGGLRDTQYF
CDR3 length: 16
V gene: TRBV4-1
J gene: TRBJ2-3
D gene: .
clone size: .

CDR3 DNA: TGTGCCAGCAGCCCCGTTAGGGGTCGAGATACGCAGTATTTT
CDR3 protein: CASSPVRGRDTQYF
CDR3 length: 14
V gene: TRBV7-9
J gene: TRBJ2-3
D gene: .
clone size: few

CDR3 DNA: TGTGCCAGCAGCTTAATTCAGGGAGGGATCGTTTCTGGAAACACCTTC
CDR3 protein: CASSLIQGGIVSGNTF
CDR3 length: 16
V gene: TRBV11-2
J gene: TRBJ1-2
D gene: .
clone size: .

CDR3 DNA: TGTGCCAGCACGCGCGGGAGGTACCCTAATTCCTACGAGCAGTACTTC
CDR3 protein: CASTRGRYPNSYEQYF
CDR3 length: 16
V gene: TRBV12-3/TRBV12-4
J gene: TRBJ2-7
D gene: TRBD2
clone size: few

CDR3 DNA: TGCGCCAGCAGCTTGGTAGCGGCAGACTATGGCTACACCTTC
CDR3 protein: CASSLVAADYGYTF
CDR3 length: 14
V gene: TRBV5-1
J gene: TRBJ1-2
D gene: .
clone size: many

CDR3 DNA: TGCAGTGCTAGGGATCCCTTACGGGAGGGCACCGGGGAGCTGTTTTTT
CDR3 protein: CSARDPLREGTGELFF
CDR3 length: 16
V gene: TRBV20-1
J gene: TRBJ2-2
D gene: TRBD2
clone size: .

CDR3 DNA: TGTGCCAGCACTCCGGGACAGCGTAATTCACCCCTCCACTTT
CDR3 protein: CASTPGQRNSPLHF
CDR3 length: 14
V gene: TRBV12-3/TRBV12-4
J gene: TRBJ1-6
D gene: TRBD1
clone size: many

CDR3 DNA: TGTGCCAGCAGCCTCGGGACAGGGCAGACACCCCTCCACTTT
CDR3 protein: CASSLGTGQTPLHF
CDR3 length: 14
V gene: TRBV3-1
J gene: TRBJ1-6
D gene: TRBD1
clone size: many

CDR3 DNA: TGTGCCAGCAGCTTGGACGCGGTAGGGAACACTGAAGCTTTCTTT
CDR3 protein: CASSLDAVGNTEAFF
CDR3 length: 15
V gene: TRBV5-4
J gene: TRBJ1-1
D gene: .
clone size: .

CDR3 DNA: TGCAGTGCCAACAGGGGCGGCGGGGTCCAGCCCCAGCATTTT
CDR3 protein: CSANRGGGVQPQHF
CDR3 length: 14
V gene: TRBV20-1
J gene: TRBJ1-5
D gene: TRBD1
clone size: many

CDR3 DNA: TGCAGTGCTAGAGCGGGCGTGGGGGCTGAAGCTTTCTTT
CDR3 protein: CSARAGVGAEAFF
CDR3 length: 13
V gene: TRBV20-1
J gene: TRBJ1-1
D gene: .
clone size: .

CDR3 DNA: TGTGCCAGTGGTGCGGGACAGGGGATCAGTGGATATGGCTACACCTTC
CDR3 protein: CASGAGQGISGYGYTF
CDR3 length: 16
V gene: TRBV19
J gene: TRBJ1-2
D gene: TRBD1
clone size: .

CDR3 DNA: TGCAGCGTTGAAAGACAGACGCCGAGGCAAGCTTTCTTT
CDR3 protein: CSVERQTPRQAFF
CDR3 length: 13
V gene: TRBV29-1
J gene: TRBJ1-1
D gene: .
clone size: .

CDR3 DNA: TGTGCCAGCAGCTCCCCGGGGGAGTCCCAAGAGACCCAGTACTTC
CDR3 protein: CASSSPGESQETQYF
CDR3 length: 15
V gene: TRBV11-2
J gene: TRBJ2-5
D gene: .
clone size: few

CDR3 DNA: TGTGCCAGCAGTGAACTGAGCGGGGGGGCTTACAATGAGCAGTTCTTC
CDR3 protein: CASSELSGGAYNEQFF
CDR3 length: 16
V gene: TRBV6-2/TRBV6-3
J gene: TRBJ2-1
D gene: TRBD2
clone size: .

CDR3 DNA: TGTGCCAGTAAGCGACTAGCGGGAGGGAGTCACAATGAGCAGTTCTTC
CDR3 protein: CASKRLAGGSHNEQFF
CDR3 length: 16
V gene: TRBV19
J gene: TRBJ2-1
D gene: TRBD2
clone size: many

CDR3 DNA: TGTGCCAGCAGACAGGTGGGCGAGCAGTACTTC
CDR3 protein: CASRQVGEQYF
CDR3 length: 11
V gene: TRBV6-1
J gene: TRBJ2-7
D gene: .
clone size: .

CDR3 DNA: TGTGCCACCAGCTCCAAGGGGGCGGCCTACGAGCAGTACTTC
CDR3 protein: CATSSKGAAYEQYF
CDR3 length: 14
V gene: TRBV15
J gene: TRBJ2-7
D gene: TRBD1
clone size: few

CDR3 DNA: TGTGCCAGTAGTCCGGGAGTTGGGGAAGCTTTCTTT
CDR3 protein: CASSPGVGEAFF
CDR3 length: 12
V gene: TRBV19
J gene: TRBJ1-1
D gene: .
clone size: .

CDR3 DNA: TGCGCCAGCAGCCAAGACCGTGCGGCTGGGGCCAACGTCCTGACTTTC
CDR3 protein: CASSQDRAAGANVLTF
CDR3 length: 16
V gene: TRBV4-1
J gene: TRBJ2-6
D gene: .
clone size: many

CDR3 DNA: TGTGCCAGCAGTTACTCCGCAGGGGGTAATTCACCCCTCCACTTT
CDR3 protein: CASSYSAGGNSPLHF
CDR3 length: 15
V gene: TRBV6-5
J gene: TRBJ1-6
D gene: TRBD1
clone size: .

CDR3 DNA: TGCAGTGCGACAGGGTTTAGGGTCTACGAGCAGTACTTC
CDR3 protein: CSATGFRVYEQYF
CDR3 length: 13
V gene: TRBV20-1
J gene: TRBJ2-7
D gene: TRBD1
clone size: .

CDR3 DNA: TGTGCCAGCAGCCGACTCGGAGGCGCAGATACGCAGTATTTT
CDR3 protein: CASSRLGGADTQYF
CDR3 length: 14
V gene: TRBV7-3
J gene: TRBJ2-3
D gene: .
clone size: .

CDR3 DNA: TGTGCCACCGGGACAGGGGCCAGCGGGCTGTTTTTT
CDR3 protein: CATGTGASGLFF
CDR3 length: 12
V gene: TRBV2
J gene: TRBJ1-4
D gene: TRBD1
clone size: many

CDR3 DNA: TGCGCCAGCAGCGGCAGCATCACCGGGGAGCTGTTTTTT
CDR3 protein: CASSGSITGELFF
CDR3 length: 13
V gene: TRBV10-1
J gene: TRBJ2-2
D gene: .
clone size: many